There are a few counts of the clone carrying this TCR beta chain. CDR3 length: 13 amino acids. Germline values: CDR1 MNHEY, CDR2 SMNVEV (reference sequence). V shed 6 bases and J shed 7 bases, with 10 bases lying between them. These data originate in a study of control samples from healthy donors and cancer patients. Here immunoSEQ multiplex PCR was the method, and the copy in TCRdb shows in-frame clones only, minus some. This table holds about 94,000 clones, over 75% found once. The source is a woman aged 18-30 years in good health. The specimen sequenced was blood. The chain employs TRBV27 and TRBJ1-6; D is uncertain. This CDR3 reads CASSHPGNSPLHF. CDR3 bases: TGTGCCAGCAGCCACCCGGGGAATTCACCCCTCCACTTT.